This T cell receptor beta chain was recovered during a study of cytomegalovirus exposure and HLA in healthy donors (dated by TCRdb to about 2017). With respect to the entire study: An earlier analysis of more than 550 of the donors reported 250 to 300 Gb of sequence data and about 120 million unique TCR beta sequences obtained from some 200 million T cells. Approximately 310 gigabases of sequencing data and roughly 80 million unique TCR sequences made up an early release that covered several hundred HLA-typed donors. The genetic ancestry cluster associated with self-reported Caucasian donors included approximately 85% of the roughly 390 genotyped donors. The study aimed to test whether cataloging public T cell receptors could reveal signatures of past pathogen exposure. The study used immunosequencing to profile the T cell repertoires of 670 or so subjects and linked those repertoires to cytomegalovirus serostatus. Besides the first cohort of under 700 subjects, a separate validation cohort made up of over 95 different subjects was used. The study combined high-throughput TCR immunosequencing, statistical association of individual TCRs with disease status, and machine learning to predict cytomegalovirus infection status. In a later analysis, previously published TCR beta repertoires from 600 to 850 donors were re-analyzed and high-resolution HLA genotyping was added so that TCR occurrence patterns could be studied. Rather than drawing on any new phenotypic data, the later analysis identified candidate immune exposures from TCR beta sequences and the way those sequences occurred across donors. To decide whether each TCR beta V gene segment behaved as functional or pseudogenic, an earlier analysis of nearly 600 of the donors relied on high-throughput TCR beta sequencing. Donor age, sex, ethnicity and CMV serostatus were collected together with the repertoire data. Genome-wide SNP genotypes for about three fifths of the roughly 670 donors were used in a later genetic analysis, which treated that subset as a discovery cohort. All discovery cohort repertoires had been generated on a single sequencing platform. HLA typing included class I and class II loci at four-digit resolution. Typing coverage varied by locus: roughly 629-640 donors for A, B, C, DRB1 and DQB1; some 520 for DQA1; more than 600 for DPA1; approximately 450 for DPB1. Because of strong linkage in the cohort, a few DR-DQ haplotypes were treated as single units for association and clustering. On average, about 240,000 unique TCR beta nucleotide sequences were sequenced per donor among a few hundred genotyped donors of the cohort, with approximately 18% of those sequences being non-productive.

This clone came up a few times. It lacks a known antigen. Per-nucleotide qualities are absent, and no much larger clonotype sits a single base away. On the study overall, not on this receptor specifically: A further reported finding was that TCR beta sequences accurately predicted the HLA-A and HLA-B alleles for most subjects in the first cohort. The classifier was reported to diagnose cytomegalovirus status with high specificity and sensitivity in both the original cohort and the validation cohort. A cluster of highly shared sequence variants was judged likely to be a technical artifact of the sequencing pipeline. Only TCR beta chains were sequenced in this cohort, and the absence of alpha or paired-chain data limited detectable features. Because some donors lacked HLA typing at each locus, the association tests relied only on the typed subset. Because counts were too low, roughly 16 rarely observed V segments, including chromosome 9 orphons, were excluded from the earlier analysis of around 640 of the donors. In a later analysis, the rate of TCR association differed among HLA loci, with DRB1 alleles having the most associated TCRs and HLA-C alleles having the fewest. The authors suggested that the approach could potentially be generalized to other disease states and immunological phenotypes. When HLA alleles, especially DR and DQ, strongly co-occurred, attributing TCR associations to individual alleles was difficult. A later analysis associated about 17,000 TCR beta sequences with specific HLA alleles at a false discovery rate of 0.05. In vitro tests confirmed that a few of the cytomegalovirus-associated TCR beta chains recognize cytomegalovirus antigens. In a later genetic analysis, a missense DCLRE1C variant was associated with V-gene and J-gene trimming of TCR beta chains, and the association was replicated in an independent cohort. Compared with the roughly 700-donor mean, donors in an Asian-associated ancestry cluster had fewer N-insertions in productive TCRs, according to a later genetic analysis. Presence/absence analyses assumed roughly uniform sequencing depth across donors, an assumption that may not hold. For the cohort, immune exposure information was limited to CMV serostatus. In the study, some 180 TCR beta chains were listed as associated with cytomegalovirus. Compared with equally common non-associated chains, HLA-associated TCR beta chains in a later analysis were more clonally expanded and had lower generation probabilities. According to a later analysis, most CMV-associated TCR beta chains appeared to be HLA-restricted, and the HLA associations seemed to be driven largely by CMV exposure. In an earlier analysis of more than 500 of the donors, most TCR beta V segments appeared in productive rearrangements about 87% or about 30% of the time, broadly matching IMGT annotations. A later analysis reported that several top co-occurrence clusters appeared linked to parvovirus B19, influenza, CMV and Epstein-Barr virus. Because the 87-base-pair reads could not distinguish some IMGT-functional V segments, including TRBV6-2 and TRBV6-3, those segments were excluded. Linkage disequilibrium might explain the correlated functional status among segregating V segments, but an unknown experimental factor could not be ruled out. Most TCR sequences were observed very rarely across donors, whereas some public TCRs were present in many individuals.

The cohort comprised some 730 healthy bone marrow donors. At the time of sampling, every cohort member was nominally healthy, though immune exposures that went unrecorded were likely present. The donor was CMV seronegative and was included in the group of about 350 seronegative cohort members. A peripheral blood sample was collected from each donor, and TCR beta sequencing was performed on peripheral blood mononuclear cells. The Qiagen DNeasy Blood Extraction Kit was used to extract genomic DNA from the blood cell samples. The library was produced with the immunoSEQ multiplex PCR assay. A mixture of 60 forward primers for TCR Vbeta segments and 13 reverse primers for TCR Jbeta segments was used in the multiplex PCR. The CDR3 region of rearranged TCR beta genes was amplified from genomic DNA by a multiplex PCR assay. The Illumina HiSeq System was used to sequence the amplified TCR beta libraries as 87-base-pair reads. In the source study's methods: A later analysis counted 75 million to 100 million unique TCR beta chains across the 690 or so repertoires, and some 11 million of these chains were shared by at least two donors. Raw reads were error-corrected and collapsed into unique sequences by a nearest-neighbor algorithm in which closely related sequences were merged to remove PCR and sequencing errors. V, D and J gene segments were assigned by aligning CDR3 sequences to IMGT reference sequences. For a sequence to be retained, a match of at least six nucleotides was required to both a V gene segment and a J gene segment. Rearrangements were called productive when the CDR3 lacked stop codons and stayed in frame with V and J; all others were non-productive. Following IMGT convention, CDR3 was defined as the stretch from the second conserved V-encoded cysteine to the conserved J-encoded phenylalanine. Sequences without an unambiguous match to a single V gene segment were excluded from the earlier analysis of about 640 of the donors. An earlier analysis of a few hundred of the donors called V segments functional above 56.7% productive rearrangements and segregating when the between-donor standard deviation exceeded 5%. To diagnose cytomegalovirus status from the catalog of TCR beta chain sequences, a statistical classification framework was built. In a later analysis, V and J genes were assigned by comparing TCR nucleotide sequences against IMGT/GENE-DB human TR gene sequences. In a later analysis, CDR3 sequences and most-parsimonious VDJ recombination scenarios were assigned using the TCRdist pipeline. In a later analysis, every TCR beta chain was defined by the combination of its CDR3 amino acid sequence and its V-gene family, and reads without a unique V-gene family were dropped. As a way to deal with suspected cross-contamination and a sequencing artifact, a later analysis dropped 450 to 600 nucleotide sequences that were highly shared and had low generation probability. A later analysis calculated a clonal expansion index for each public chain from normalized within-repertoire ranks of inferred template counts. In a later analysis, generation probabilities were computed using a VDJ recombination model fitted to out-of-frame rearrangements, and the results were checked against IGoR. In a later analysis, TCR-TCR, TCR-HLA and TCR-CMV co-occurrence was scored with hypergeometric tests, and a repertoire-size bias correction was applied to TCR pairs. A later analysis estimated false discovery rates by permuting HLA or CMV assignments 20 times. In a later analysis, co-occurring TCRs were grouped using DBSCAN, with TCRdist sequence similarity added in when clustering inside HLA-allele-positive subsets. Repertoires with fewer than 30,000 or more than 120,000 public chains were left out of co-occurrence clustering, as were about 5 repertoires with anomalous nucleotide sharing. Entries here come from immuneACCESS through TCRdb and include only in-frame sequences with V and J called. Some clones fail to appear in such tables; in the studies checked, an unresolved V gene covers under half of the shortfall, and the cause of the remainder is unknown. V, J and clone size reflect that table, while D and trimming were determined from the DNA. The sample profile shows some 170,000 clones; roughly 79% of them were found once. The top ten clones comprise around 14% of the sample.

Trimming leaves V shorter by 4 bases and J shorter by 7 bases, with the junction holding 11 bases beyond the gene matches. CDR1 is given as SGDLS and CDR2 as YYNGEE, both from the germline V gene. Including the terminal cysteine and phenylalanine, the CDR3 comprises 14 residues. The sequence is cut down to CDR3 DNA, 42 bases in frame from base 1. Recombination joined TRBV9 with TRBJ2-7; TRBD2 lines up with 7 middle nucleotides. Specimen: PBMCs. The receptor was isolated from a woman in her forties or fifties in good health and CMV-seronegative. The nucleotide sequence reads as follows: TGTGCCAGCAGCCCCCGGTCACTAGCGAGAGAGCAGTACTTC. It translates as CASSPRSLAREQYF.